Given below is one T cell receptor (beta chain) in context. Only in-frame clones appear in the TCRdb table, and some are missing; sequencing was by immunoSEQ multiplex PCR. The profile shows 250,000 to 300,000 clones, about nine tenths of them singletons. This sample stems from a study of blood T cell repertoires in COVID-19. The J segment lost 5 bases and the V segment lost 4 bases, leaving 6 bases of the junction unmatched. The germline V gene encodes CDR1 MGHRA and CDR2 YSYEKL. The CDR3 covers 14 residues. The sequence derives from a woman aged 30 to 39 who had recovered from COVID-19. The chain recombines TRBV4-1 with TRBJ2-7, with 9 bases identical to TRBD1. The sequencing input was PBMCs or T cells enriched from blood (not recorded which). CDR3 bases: TGCGCCAGCAGCCGGACGGACAGGGGTCACGAGCAGTACTTC. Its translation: CASSRTDRGHEQYF.